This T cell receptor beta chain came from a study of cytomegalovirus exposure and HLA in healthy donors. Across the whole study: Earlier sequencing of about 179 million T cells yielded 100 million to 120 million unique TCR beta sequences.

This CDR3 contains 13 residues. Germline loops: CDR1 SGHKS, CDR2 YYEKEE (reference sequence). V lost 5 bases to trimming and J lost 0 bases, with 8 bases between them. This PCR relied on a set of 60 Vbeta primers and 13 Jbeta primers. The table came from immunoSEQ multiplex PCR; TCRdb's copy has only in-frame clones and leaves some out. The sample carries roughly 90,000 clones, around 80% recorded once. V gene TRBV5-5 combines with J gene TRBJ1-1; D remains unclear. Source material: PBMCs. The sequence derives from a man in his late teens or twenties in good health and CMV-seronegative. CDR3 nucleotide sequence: TGTGCCAGCAGACGGTCGGTGAACACTGAAGCTTTCTTT. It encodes CASRRSVNTEAFF.